This T cell receptor (beta chain) was sequenced for a study of T cells in women clearing cervical HPV infection. The data were produced by immunoSEQ multiplex PCR, yet TCRdb's version contains in-frame clones alone and is incomplete. The sample includes 35,000 to 45,000 clones. CDR3 length: 16 amino acids. V was clipped by 0 bases and J by 1 base, with 13 bases between them. Looked up from germline, CDR1 is SGHDN and CDR2 is FVKESK. With regard to this clone: Sequencing ends 3 residues short of the CDR3 end; the germline J gene provides the rest.

The clonotype was recovered from a woman aged 18-70 years with a cervical HPV16 infection that either progressed to CIN3+ or cleared (not recorded which). The sequenced sample was blood buffy coat. V is TRBV14 and J is TRBJ2-7; the D is unclear. CDR3 sequence reads: CASSQEGWSVSYEQYF. CDR3 DNA (partial): TGTGCCAGCAGCCAAGAGGGCTGGTCCGTATCCTACGAG. Supplemented by reference TRBV14 and TRBJ2-7, the full variable domain reads EAGVTQFPSHSVIEKGQTVTLRCDPISGHDNLYWYRRVMGKEIKFLLHFVKESKQDESGMPNNRFLAERTGGTYSTLKVQPAELEDSGVYFCASSQEGWSVSYEQYFGPGTRLTVT.